The following is a TCR beta chain sequence with its context. Its specificity is unknown. Healthy donors of bone marrow made up the group. These data come from a study of cytomegalovirus exposure and HLA in healthy donors. Findings and caveats of the study: In a later analysis, at a false discovery rate of 0.05, approximately 15,000 TCR beta sequences matched HLA alleles. TCR beta chains numbering some 160 were designated cytomegalovirus-associated. It was reported in a later analysis that an Asian-associated ancestry cluster showed fewer N-insertions than the approximately 700-donor mean.

PCR primers comprised 60 Vbeta and 13 Jbeta primers. Sequenced by immunoSEQ multiplex PCR; TCRdb stores in-frame clones only, minus some. The table records hundreds of thousands of clones, about 75% of them present only once. V gave up 4 bases and J gave up 0 bases, with 10 bases separating them. The CDR3 covers 14 residues. Germline V gene lookup returns CDR1 SGHRS and CDR2 YFSETQ. Input material: PBMCs. The sequence came from a female donor in good health and CMV-seronegative. The chain couples TRBV5-1 to TRBJ1-1, with a weak D call TRBD1 (6 bases). CDR3 coding DNA: TGCGCCAGCAGCGGGGACACCTTGAACACTGAAGCTTTCTTT. Translated, it gives CASSGDTLNTEAFF.